This TCR beta chain was identified in a study of cytomegalovirus exposure and HLA in healthy donors. Study-level background: A later analysis reported the same platform for the 90 to 150 validation repertoires and the roughly 700 first-cohort repertoires.

Data came from immunoSEQ multiplex PCR; TCRdb stores just in-frame clones and leaves some out. The sample records fewer than 300,000 clones, around 87% being singletons. This CDR3 region has 13 residues. The germline gives CDR1 MNHNS, CDR2 SASEGT. J was trimmed by 7 bases and V by 6 bases; bases with no gene match: 5. This chain connects TRBV6-1 to TRBJ1-4, with 7 bases that match TRBD1. The source of this sequence is a woman aged 18-29 years in good health and CMV-seronegative. Sequenced sample: PBMCs. The CDR3 nucleotides read TGTGCCAGCAGACCCCGGGACAGTGAAAAACTGTTTTTT. It yields the protein CASRPRDSEKLFF.